This record looks at one T cell receptor beta chain sequence and its context. This sample was included in a study of long-term antiretroviral therapy in people with HIV. Study-wide context: About a decade before 2015, the earliest samples were taken when ART was typically delayed.

Assay version v3.0 of immunoSEQ was used, and it was run at survey level. Data came from immunoSEQ multiplex PCR; TCRdb stores just in-frame clones and leaves some out. The table lists tens of thousands of clones, around 83% of them singletons. The source material was unsorted PBMCs, sampled 3 years after starting antiretroviral therapy. This receptor was taken from a man in his fifties with HIV.

The CDR3, as DNA: TGTGCCAGCAGTTCGGACAGGCGCGCAACTAATGAAAAACTGTTTTTT. Encoded protein: CASSSDRRATNEKLFF. The chain recombines TRBV6-5 with TRBJ1-4, with TRBD1 matching 7 bases. J gave up 0 bases and V 4 bases, and 5 bases lay outside the gene matches. Germline V lookup: CDR1 MNHEY, CDR2 SVGAGI. CDR3 length equals 16 residues.